The 17 T cell receptor beta chains reported below all come from one sample, sequenced in a study of technical replicates of blood from a few donors. Produced via immunoSEQ multiplex PCR; TCRdb's table is partial and in-frame only. The repertoire holds approximately 79,000 clones, with 95% to 98% as singletons. The sample was T cells isolated from PBMCs. The receptors were sampled from a human donor in good health.

The chain recombines TRBV5-1 with TRBJ2-3; 11 nucleotides line up with TRBD2. The ends lost 4 bases at V and 4 bases at J; junction bases unmatched: 11. Germline-derived CDR1 and CDR2 are SGHRS and YFSETQ. The CDR3 runs to 17 residues. The chain's CDR3 is CASSLPGLAEASDTQYF. Written as DNA, the CDR3 is TGCGCCAGCAGCCTTCCGGGACTAGCGGAGGCCTCAGATACGCAGTATTTT.

The chain employs TRBV5-1 and TRBJ2-1; 8 bases line up with TRBD1. The CDR3 consists of 14 residues. The V segment lost 4 bases and the J segment 9 bases; nucleotides outside the gene matches: 9. CDR1 and CDR2 (germline): SGHRS, YFSETQ. The CDR3 spells CASSTPDRVGEQFF. CDR3 coding DNA: TGCGCCAGCAGCACCCCGGACAGGGTCGGTGAGCAGTTCTTC. Using reference TRBV5-1 and TRBJ2-1 for the parts outside the CDR3, the full variable domain is KAGVTQTPRYLIKTRGQQVTLSCSPISGHRSVSWYQQTPGQGLQFLFEYFSETQRNKGNFPGRFSGRQFSNSRSEMNVSTLELGDSALYLCASSTPDRVGEQFFGPGTRLTVL.

The chain uses TRBV10-1 and TRBJ2-2; 7 nucleotides agree with TRBD2. Trimming removed 4 bases from V and 5 bases from J; junction bases left unmatched: 4. The CDR3 has 14 amino acids. CDR1 is WNHNN, CDR2 SYGVQD, per germline (reference sequence). The CDR3 DNA is TGCGCCAGCAGTGTTACGGGAGGTACCGGGGAGCTGTTTTTT. Protein: CASSVTGGTGELFF.

V usage is TRBV2 and J usage is TRBJ2-5; D might be TRBD1 (6 bases). Germline CDR1 and CDR2: SNHLY and FYNNEI. This CDR3 contains 13 residues. Trimming stripped 7 bases from V and 3 bases from J, with 12 bases between. The CDR3 loop is CASKGHREETQYF. CDR3 coding DNA: TGTGCCAGCAAGGGACACCGGGAAGAGACCCAGTACTTC.

The CDR3 spells CASTPLSGGLNEQFF. The CDR3 bases are TGTGCCAGTACCCCTCTTTCGGGAGGTCTCAATGAGCAGTTCTTC. The V call is TRBV19, the J call TRBJ2-1, with 7 bases matching TRBD2. The CDR3 runs to 15 residues. V trimming: 7 bases; J trimming: 6 bases; junction bases outside the gene matches: 12. Per germline, CDR1 LNHDA and CDR2 SQIVND (reference sequence). The full variable domain, completed using reference TRBV19 and TRBJ2-1, is DGGITQSPKYLFRKEGQNVTLSCEQNLNHDAMYWYRQDPGQGLRLIYYSQIVNDFQKGDIAEGYSVSREKKESFPLTVTSAQKNPTAFYLCASTPLSGGLNEQFFGPGTRLTVL.

J is TRBJ1-2 and V is TRBV5-6, with 7 bases aligning to TRBD1. V lost 0 bases, J lost 1 base, and 6 bases stayed unmatched. The length of the CDR3 is 16 residues. CDR1 is SGHDT and CDR2 is YYEEEE in the germline V gene. The CDR3 spells CASSLEEQGYNYGYTF. In DNA, the CDR3 is TGTGCCAGCAGCTTGGAGGAACAGGGGTATAACTATGGCTACACCTTC.

The chain combines TRBV19 with TRBJ1-3; D is unresolved. Germline V CDR1 and CDR2: LNHDA, SQIVND (reference sequence). V lost 3 bases and J 2 bases, leaving 11 bases between the germline ends. This CDR3 contains 15 residues. CDR3 in amino acids: CASSIEGAPGNTIYF. CDR3 coding DNA: TGTGCCAGTAGTATTGAGGGTGCTCCTGGAAACACCATATATTTT.

V usage is TRBV7-2 and J usage is TRBJ2-2; maybe TRBD2 (6 bases). Per germline, CDR1 SGHTA and CDR2 FQGNSA. Trimming removed 5 bases from V and 0 bases from J, with 22 bases in between. CDR3 length equals 19 residues. The CDR3 region has the DNA TGTGCCAGCAGCGCATCGTTTGGGAGGCTGTTCGCGAACACCGGGGAGCTGTTTTTT. Its protein product is CASSASFGRLFANTGELFF.

This rearrangement joins TRBV5-4 to TRBJ2-7, with 10 bases lining up with TRBD2. CDR1 is SGHNT, CDR2 YYREEE, per germline (reference sequence). The CDR3 totals 16 residues. With 0 bases clipped from V and 4 bases from J, the junction kept 7 bases outside the gene matches. CDR3 in amino acids: CASSLGLAGDVYEQYF. The CDR3, as DNA: TGTGCCAGCAGCTTGGGGCTAGCGGGAGATGTATACGAGCAGTACTTC.

This clone was counted once. CDR3 in amino acids: CASSSSGQGAWETQYF. The CDR3 DNA reads as TGCGCCAGCAGCTCAAGTGGACAGGGGGCTTGGGAGACCCAGTACTTC. The V and J genes are TRBV5-1 and TRBJ2-5; 11 positions match TRBD1. Germline assignment: CDR1 SGHRS and CDR2 YFSETQ. CDR3 size: 16 residues. Trimming took 3 bases from V and 5 from J; bases not matched to a gene: 9.

The rearrangement joins TRBV30 to TRBJ2-5, with TRBD2 matching 12 bases. Germline V gene data show CDR1 as GTSNPN and CDR2 as SVGIG (reference sequence). V lost 4 bases and J lost 5; bases outside the gene matches: 8. This CDR3 contains 15 residues. CDR3 in amino acids: CAWTLTSGSLETQYF. CDR3 nucleotide sequence: TGTGCCTGGACTCTGACTAGCGGGAGCCTGGAGACCCAGTACTTC.

The CDR3 spells CASSDTGASQPQHF. For the CDR3, the DNA is TGTGCCAGCAGTGATACAGGGGCGAGTCAGCCCCAGCATTTT. This sequence joins TRBV25-1 and TRBJ1-5; TRBD1 aligns across 7 bases. This CDR3 spans 14 amino acids. Looked up from germline, CDR1 is MGHDK and CDR2 is SYGVNS. The trim removed 3 bases at V and 6 bases at J, leaving 5 bases unmatched.

The count of this clone is one. This CDR3 reads CASSPGLAGPYEQYF. The CDR3 DNA sequence: TGCGCCAGCAGCCCTGGACTAGCGGGGCCCTACGAGCAGTACTTC. The V gene is TRBV5-1, the J gene TRBJ2-7; 12 bases are a match to TRBD2. The germline V gene has CDR1 SGHRS and CDR2 YFSETQ. Trimming at V came to 4 bases and at J to 2 bases, leaving 4 bases not matched to a gene. This CDR3 is built from 15 residues.

This clone came up once. The chain recombines TRBV4-2 with TRBJ1-1; D might be TRBD1 (5 bases). From germline, CDR1 is LGHNA and CDR2 YNFKEQ. The CDR3 runs to 16 residues. Between the trimmed V and J ends, which lost 0 bases and 11 bases, there was a span of 22 bases. CDR3 nucleotides: TGTGCCAGCAGCCAAGATCAATGGGTCCAGGGCCTAATGGCTTTCTTT. Translated: CASSQDQWVQGLMAFF.

In DNA form, the CDR3 reads TGTGCCATCAGCTTGACTAGCTTCCACTACGAGCAGTACTTC. This translates into CAISLTSFHYEQYF. The chain is built from TRBV10-3 and TRBJ2-7; 7 bases align to TRBD2. Germline assignment: CDR1 ENHRY and CDR2 SYGVKD. This CDR3 is 14 amino acids long. V was pared by 6 bases and J by 3 bases, with 8 bases of the junction left unmatched.

The chain employs TRBV7-9 and TRBJ1-1; no definite D call. The V gene's germline CDR1 is SEHNR and CDR2 FQNEAQ (reference sequence). CDR3 length: 14 residues. The V and J ends lost 2 bases and 5 bases respectively, with 12 bases between them. CDR3 residues: CASSLRVLGTEAFF. CDR3 sequence (DNA): TGTGCCAGCAGCTTACGGGTCCTAGGAACTGAAGCTTTCTTT.

The chain uses TRBV23-1 and TRBJ1-2; no clear D gene. TRBV23-1 counts as an open reading frame of uncertain function. This CDR3 comprises 13 residues. Trimming pared 0 bases from V and 7 bases from J, leaving 9 bases between. The CDR3 nucleotides are TGCGCCAGCAGTCAATCGACCCAGGCTGGCTACACCTTC. The encoded protein is CASSQSTQAGYTF.